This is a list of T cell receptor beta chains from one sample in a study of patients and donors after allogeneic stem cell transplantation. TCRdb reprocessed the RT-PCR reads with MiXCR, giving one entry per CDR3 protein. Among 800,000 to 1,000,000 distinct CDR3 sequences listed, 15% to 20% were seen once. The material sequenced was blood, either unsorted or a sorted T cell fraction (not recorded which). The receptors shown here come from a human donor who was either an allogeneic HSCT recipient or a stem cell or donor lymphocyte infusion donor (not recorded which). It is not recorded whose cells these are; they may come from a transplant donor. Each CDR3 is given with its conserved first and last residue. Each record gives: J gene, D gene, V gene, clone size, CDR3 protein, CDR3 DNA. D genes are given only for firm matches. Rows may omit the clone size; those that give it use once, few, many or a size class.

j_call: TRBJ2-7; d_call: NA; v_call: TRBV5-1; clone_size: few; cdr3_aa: CASSLESRNYEQYF; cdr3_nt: TGCGCCAGCAGCCTTGAATCCCGTAACTACGAGCAGTACTTC
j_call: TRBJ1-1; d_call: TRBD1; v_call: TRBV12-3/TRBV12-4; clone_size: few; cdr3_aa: CASSIRGTGNTEAFF; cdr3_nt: TGTGCCAGCAGTATAAGAGGGACAGGGAACACTGAAGCTTTCTTT
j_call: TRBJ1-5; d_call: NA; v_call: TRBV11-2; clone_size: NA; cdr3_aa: CASSLGGEINQPQHF; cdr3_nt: TGTGCCAGCAGCTTGGGGGGCGAAATCAATCAGCCCCAGCATTTT
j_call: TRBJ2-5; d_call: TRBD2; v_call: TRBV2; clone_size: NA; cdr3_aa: CASNELIAGGPFQETQYF; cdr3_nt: TGTGCCAGCAATGAGCTGATAGCGGGAGGGCCCTTCCAAGAGACCCAGTACTTC
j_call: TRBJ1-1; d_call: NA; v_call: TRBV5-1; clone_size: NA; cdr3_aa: CASYSVETTNAQAFF; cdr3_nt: TGCGCCAGCTATTCAGTTGAGACAACGAACGCCCAAGCTTTCTTT
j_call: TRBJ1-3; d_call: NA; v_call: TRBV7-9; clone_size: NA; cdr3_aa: CASSLRASGNTIYF; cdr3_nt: TGTGCCAGCAGCTTACGGGCCTCTGGAAACACCATATATTTT
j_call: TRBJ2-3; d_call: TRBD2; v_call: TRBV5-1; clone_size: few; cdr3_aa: CASSRGTSGDTQYF; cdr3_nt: TGCGCCAGCAGCCGCGGGACTAGCGGGGATACGCAGTATTTT
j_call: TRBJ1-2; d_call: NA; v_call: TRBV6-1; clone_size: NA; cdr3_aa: CASTRQTGAYNYGYTF; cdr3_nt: TGTGCCAGCACCCGCCAAACTGGGGCGTATAACTATGGCTACACCTTC
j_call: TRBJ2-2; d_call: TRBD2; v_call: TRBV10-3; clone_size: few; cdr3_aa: CAISDGLAGPRYTGELFF; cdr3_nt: TGTGCCATCAGTGATGGGCTAGCGGGTCCGCGATACACCGGGGAGCTGTTTTTT
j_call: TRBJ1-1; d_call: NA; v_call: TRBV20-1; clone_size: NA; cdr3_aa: CRARGLQDTEAFF; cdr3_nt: TGCAGAGCAAGGGGTTTGCAAGACACTGAAGCTTTCTTT
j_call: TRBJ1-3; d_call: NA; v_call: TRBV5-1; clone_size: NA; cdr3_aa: CASSLDGTNTIYF; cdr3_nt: TGCGCCAGCAGCTTGGATGGGACAAACACCATATATTTT
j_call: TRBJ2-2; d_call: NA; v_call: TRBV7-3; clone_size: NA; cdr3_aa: CASSLKTPANTGELFF; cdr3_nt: TGTGCCAGCAGCTTAAAGACTCCGGCGAACACCGGGGAGCTGTTTTTT
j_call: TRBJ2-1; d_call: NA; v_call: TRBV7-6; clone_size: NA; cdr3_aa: CASSRPSNSRGGGYNEQFF; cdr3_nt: TGTGCCAGCAGCCGCCCCTCTAATAGCAGGGGAGGTGGATACAATGAGCAGTTCTTC
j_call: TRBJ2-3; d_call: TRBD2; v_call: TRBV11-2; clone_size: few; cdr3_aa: CASSLETSGSLSDTQYF; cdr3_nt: TGTGCCAGCAGCTTAGAGACTAGCGGGAGTCTTTCAGATACGCAGTATTTT
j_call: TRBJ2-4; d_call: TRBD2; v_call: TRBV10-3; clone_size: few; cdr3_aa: CAISDSPAKRETKNIQYF; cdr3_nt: TGTGCCATCAGTGATTCTCCTGCCAAGCGGGAGACCAAAAACATTCAGTACTTC
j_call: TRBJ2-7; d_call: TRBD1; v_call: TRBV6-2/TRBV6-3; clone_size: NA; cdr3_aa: CASRTGGEEQYF; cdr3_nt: TGTGCCAGCAGGACAGGGGGCGAAGAGCAGTACTTC
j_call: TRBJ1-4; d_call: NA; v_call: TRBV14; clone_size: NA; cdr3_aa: CASSQDNGKINEKLFF; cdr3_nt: TGTGCCAGCAGCCAAGATAACGGGAAGATTAATGAAAAACTGTTTTTT
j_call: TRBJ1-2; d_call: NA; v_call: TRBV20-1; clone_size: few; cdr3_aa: CSARGAGEGYGYTF; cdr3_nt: TGCAGTGCTAGAGGGGCAGGGGAGGGCTATGGCTACACCTTC
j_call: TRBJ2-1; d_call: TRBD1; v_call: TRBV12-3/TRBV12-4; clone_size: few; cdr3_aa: CASRYRGAGYNEQFF; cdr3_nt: TGTGCCAGCAGGTACAGGGGTGCGGGTTACAATGAGCAGTTCTTC
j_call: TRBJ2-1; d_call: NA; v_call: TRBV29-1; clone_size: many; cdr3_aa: CSVYGPNLFSANEQFF; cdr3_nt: TGCAGCGTCTACGGCCCCAACTTATTTTCGGCCAATGAGCAGTTCTTC
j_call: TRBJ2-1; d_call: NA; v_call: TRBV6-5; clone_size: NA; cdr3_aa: CASSYSGQGSSYNEQFF; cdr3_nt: TGTGCCAGCAGTTACTCGGGGCAGGGGAGCTCCTACAATGAGCAGTTCTTC